The following is a T cell receptor (beta chain) sequence with its context. Its recognized antigen is unknown. Base qualities are missing; no much larger clone stands one base away. These data come from a study of cytomegalovirus exposure and HLA in healthy donors listed by TCRdb under 2017. General notes on the study: An earlier analysis of approximately 640 of the donors reported approximately 290 Gb of sequence data and 117 million unique TCR beta sequences from roughly 180 million T cells. Donor age, sex, ethnicity and CMV serostatus were collected together with the repertoire data. The study aimed to test whether cataloging public T cell receptors could reveal signatures of past pathogen exposure. Roughly 300 gigabases of sequencing data and roughly 81 million unique TCR sequences made up an early release that covered over 550 HLA-typed donors. HLA typing covered class I and class II loci at four-digit resolution. The number of donors typed differed by locus, with 629-630 for A, B, C, DRB1 and DQB1, 522 for DQA1, 606 for DPA1, and some 470 for DPB1. To study patterns of TCR occurrence, a later analysis re-analyzed previously published TCR beta repertoires from 500 to 850 donors and added high-resolution HLA genotyping. A handful of DR-DQ haplotypes were handled as single units for association and clustering because linkage in the cohort was strong. An earlier analysis of some 500 of the donors used high-throughput TCR beta sequencing to judge whether each TCR beta V gene segment behaved as functional or pseudogenic. The T cell repertoires of under 750 subjects were profiled by immunosequencing and related to cytomegalovirus serostatus. Rather than drawing on any new phenotypic data, the later analysis identified candidate immune exposures from TCR beta sequences and the way those sequences occurred across donors. Among 398 genotyped donors of the cohort, an average of approximately 240,000 unique TCR beta nucleotide sequences were sequenced per donor, roughly 20% of them non-productive. The study combined high-throughput TCR immunosequencing, statistical association of individual TCRs with disease status, and machine learning to predict cytomegalovirus infection status. Along with the approximately 650-subject first cohort, a separate validation cohort of about 110 different subjects was used. Of the roughly 400 genotyped donors, 80% to 90% were placed in the genetic ancestry cluster associated with self-reported Caucasian donors. Every discovery cohort repertoire had been produced on one sequencing platform. A later genetic analysis took genome-wide SNP genotypes for about 65% of the roughly 670 donors and used that subset as a discovery cohort. What the authors observed across the whole study: A later genetic analysis reported fewer N-insertions in productive TCRs among donors in an Asian-associated ancestry cluster than the roughly 700-donor mean. Because counts were too low, under 20 rarely observed V segments, including chromosome 9 orphons, were left out of the earlier analysis of 500 to 650 of the donors. The classifier was reported to diagnose cytomegalovirus status with high specificity and sensitivity in both the original cohort and the validation cohort. A later analysis found that HLA-associated TCR beta chains were more clonally expanded and had lower generation probabilities than equally common non-associated chains. The cohort was sequenced for TCR beta chains only, and without alpha or paired-chain data the features that could be detected were limited. A later analysis found that most CMV-associated TCR beta chains appeared HLA-restricted, with HLA associations seemingly driven largely by CMV exposure. According to a later analysis, TCR association rates differed among HLA loci, with DRB1 alleles showing the most associated TCRs and HLA-C alleles showing the fewest. A few of the identified cytomegalovirus-associated TCR beta chains were confirmed in vitro to be specific for cytomegalovirus antigens. V-gene and J-gene trimming of TCR beta chains was associated with a missense DCLRE1C variant in a later genetic analysis, and the association was replicated in an independent cohort. A total of 150 or so TCR beta chains were listed by the study as associated with cytomegalovirus. A later analysis reported that several top co-occurrence clusters appeared linked to parvovirus B19, influenza, CMV and Epstein-Barr virus. CMV serostatus was the only immune exposure information available for the cohort. Assigning TCR associations to individual alleles was difficult when HLA alleles, especially DR and DQ, strongly co-occurred. The presence/absence analyses assumed that sequencing depth was roughly uniform across donors, and that assumption may not be true. An earlier analysis of roughly 570 of the donors showed that most TCR beta V segments appeared in productive rearrangements either about 87% or about 30% of the time, which broadly matched IMGT annotations. HLA typing was unavailable for some donors at each locus, so association tests used only the typed subset. The authors suggested that the approach could potentially be generalized to other disease states and immunological phenotypes. A further reported finding was that TCR beta sequences accurately predicted the HLA-A and HLA-B alleles for most subjects in the first cohort. Specific HLA alleles were associated with over 15,000 TCR beta sequences at a false discovery rate of 0.05 in a later analysis. Most TCR sequences were observed very rarely across donors, whereas some public TCRs were present in many individuals. Correlated functional status among segregating V segments might reflect linkage disequilibrium, but an unknown experimental factor could not be ruled out. A cluster of highly shared sequence variants was judged likely to represent a technical artifact of the sequencing pipeline. Some IMGT-functional V segments, including TRBV6-2 and TRBV6-3, could not be told apart with the 87-base-pair reads, so those segments were excluded.

Unmatched junction bases come to 9, with V trimmed by 8 bases and J by 7 bases. Per the germline V gene, WSHSY is the CDR1 and SAAADI is the CDR2. The CDR3, from cysteine to phenylalanine, totals 13 residues. Only the CDR3 part of the read is kept: 39 bases, read in frame from the first base. Receptors were amplified or captured by the immunoSEQ multiplex PCR assay. The multiplex PCR relied on a mix of 60 forward primers for TCR Vbeta segments and 13 reverse primers for TCR Jbeta segments. A multiplex PCR assay on genomic DNA amplified the CDR3 region of rearranged TCR beta genes. Amplified TCR beta libraries were sequenced as 87-base-pair reads on the Illumina HiSeq System. The authors processed their data as follows. In a later analysis, 77 million or so unique TCR beta chains were counted across the 690 or so repertoires, and around 10 million of these chains were shared by at least two donors. A nearest-neighbor algorithm error-corrected the raw reads and collapsed the reads into unique sequences, merging closely related sequences to remove PCR and sequencing errors. To assign V, D and J gene segments, CDR3 sequences were aligned to IMGT reference sequences. Each retained sequence needed at least a six-nucleotide match to both a V gene segment and a J gene segment. A rearrangement counted as productive if the CDR3 had no stop codons and remained in frame with V and J, and every other rearrangement counted as non-productive. CDR3 was defined according to IMGT convention as the region running from the second conserved V-encoded cysteine to the conserved J-encoded phenylalanine. In an earlier analysis of some 550 of the donors, sequences lacking an unambiguous match to a single V gene segment were excluded. An earlier analysis of fewer than 750 of the donors called V segments functional above 56.7% productive rearrangements and segregating when the between-donor standard deviation exceeded 5%. A statistical classification framework was developed to diagnose cytomegalovirus status using the catalog of TCR beta chain sequences. A later analysis assigned V and J genes by comparing TCR nucleotide sequences with IMGT/GENE-DB human TR gene sequences. In a later analysis, CDR3 sequences and most-parsimonious VDJ recombination scenarios were assigned using the TCRdist pipeline. In a later analysis, every TCR beta chain was defined by the combination of its CDR3 amino acid sequence and its V-gene family, and reads without a unique V-gene family were dropped. A later analysis removed roughly 590 highly shared, low-generation-probability nucleotide sequences to deal with suspected cross-contamination and a sequencing artifact. A later analysis calculated a clonal expansion index for each public chain from normalized within-repertoire ranks of inferred template counts. In a later analysis, generation probabilities were computed with a VDJ recombination model fitted to out-of-frame rearrangements, and the resulting probabilities were checked against IGoR. In a later analysis, hypergeometric tests were used to score TCR-TCR, TCR-HLA and TCR-CMV co-occurrence, with a repertoire-size bias correction applied to TCR pairs. A later analysis estimated false discovery rates by permuting HLA or CMV assignments 20 times. A later analysis grouped co-occurring TCRs with DBSCAN, adding TCRdist sequence similarity when clustering within HLA-allele-positive subsets. Co-occurrence clustering excluded repertoires with fewer than 30,000 or more than 120,000 public chains, plus five with anomalous nucleotide sharing. The source is immuneACCESS, and TCRdb retained only in-frame sequences with V and J called. Part of the clones is not carried over; for the studies checked, unresolved V genes explain less than half of this, and the remainder is unexplained. That table furnishes V, J and clone size, whereas the DNA furnished D and trimming. A total of around 170,000 clones appear in this sample, around 73% of them only once. The ten largest clones take up approximately 2.5% of the sample.

The cohort consisted of approximately 690 healthy bone marrow donors. At the time of sampling, all cohort members were nominally healthy, though unrecorded immune exposures were likely present. The donor tested CMV seronegative and was one of the 352 seronegative cohort members. A peripheral blood sample was collected from each donor, and TCR beta sequencing was performed on peripheral blood mononuclear cells. Genomic DNA extraction from the blood cell samples was performed with the Qiagen DNeasy Blood Extraction Kit. The sequence came from a man between 60 and 75 years old in good health and CMV-seronegative. The chain is made from TRBV10-2 and TRBJ1-2; 8 middle bases align to TRBD1. Sequences were obtained from PBMCs. The DNA is as follows: TGCGCCAGCGCATCCCCAGGGGGCTCTGGCTACACCTTC. This codes for CASASPGGSGYTF.